This T cell receptor (beta chain) was retrieved from a study of tissue T cells after allogeneic stem cell transplantation. Comment on this clone: Its target is unknown. Gene and germline names: mouse. The observed sequence ends 1 residue before the CDR3 terminus, with the missing tail filled in from the germline J gene.

After removal of 4 bases from V and 3 bases from J, the junction contained 5 bases not matched to a gene. This CDR3 contains 16 residues. From germline, CDR1 is LGHNA and CDR2 YNLKQL (reference sequence). Sequencing used immunoSEQ multiplex PCR; TCRdb keeps in-frame clones, though not all of them. The table lists more than 4,000 clones, approximately 49% of them singletons. Study observations and caveats: Only a limited share of tissue TCRs appeared in blood or spleen. Across patients, clones rarely overlapped, yet motif clusters were shared tissue-specifically. Anatomically similar tissues had similar TCR repertoires within each patient.

Described time point: mouse harvest day 14 after allogeneic transplant. Tail vein injection delivered 10^7 T-cell-depleted bone marrow cells and 10^6 splenic CD5+ T cells. Tissues came from B6→BALB/c major-mismatch GVHD mice at day 7 or 14. Sequenced input: lymph node tissue. The J gene is TRBJ2-4, the V gene TRBV5; TRBD2 matches at 12 bases. This sequence was found in a female BALB/c mouse given C57BL/6 T cells with graft-versus-host disease after an allogeneic hematopoietic cell transplant. Partial CDR3 DNA: TGTGCCAGCAGCCCCGGGACTGGGGGGCGCCAAAACACCTTGTAC. Translation gives CASSPGTGGRQNTLY. The full CDR3 sequence reads CASSPGTGGRQNTLYF.